This T cell receptor beta chain came from a study of blood T cells in healthy people across ages. Study observations and caveats: Donor CMV status was unknown, possibly confounding expanded clonotype changes. Per million T cells, TCR beta diversity dropped about linearly as age rose.

Donation came from healthy Caucasian individuals in Russia who were aged about 6 to 95. Remarks on this clonotype: Its antigen is currently unknown.

Germline-derived CDR1 and CDR2 are MNHEY and SVGAGI. J was trimmed by 8 bases and V by 5 bases; bases with no gene match: 15. The CDR3 is 16 amino acids. The second PCR ran about 6 to 12 cycles with a sample-barcoded 5' primer and J-beta primers. Via MiXCR, TCRdb re-called the 5' RACE reads, giving one row per CDR3 protein. Of roughly 1.4 million distinct CDR3 sequences listed, around 55% are singletons. V gene TRBV6-5 combines with J gene TRBJ2-3; TRBD2 aligns across 8 bases. The sample taken for sequencing was blood. This receptor was taken from a man in his late teens or twenties in good health. The CDR3 region has the DNA TGTGCCAGCAGTCTCCCGGGACTAGACGCCGGCGTTACGCAGTATTTT. It yields the protein CASSLPGLDAGVTQYF.